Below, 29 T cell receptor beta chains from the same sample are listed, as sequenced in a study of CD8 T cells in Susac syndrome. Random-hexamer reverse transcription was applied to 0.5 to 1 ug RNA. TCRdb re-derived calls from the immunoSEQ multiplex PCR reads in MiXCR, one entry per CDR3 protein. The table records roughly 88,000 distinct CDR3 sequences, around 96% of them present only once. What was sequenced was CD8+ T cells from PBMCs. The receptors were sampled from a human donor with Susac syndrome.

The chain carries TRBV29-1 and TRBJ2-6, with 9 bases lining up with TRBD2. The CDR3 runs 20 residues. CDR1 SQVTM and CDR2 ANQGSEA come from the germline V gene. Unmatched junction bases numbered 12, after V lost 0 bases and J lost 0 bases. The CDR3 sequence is CSVEDRIAGESISGANVLTF. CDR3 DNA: TGCAGCGTTGAAGATCGGATAGCGGGAGAGTCAATCTCTGGGGCCAACGTCCTGACTTTC.

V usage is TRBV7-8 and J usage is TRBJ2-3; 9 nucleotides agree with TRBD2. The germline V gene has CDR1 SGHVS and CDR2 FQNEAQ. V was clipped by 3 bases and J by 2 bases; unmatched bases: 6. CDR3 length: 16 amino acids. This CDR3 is CASSLSAGGYTDTQYF. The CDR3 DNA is TGTGCCAGCAGCTTGTCAGCGGGGGGTTACACAGATACGCAGTATTTT.

The CDR3: CASSPKIQAKNIQYF. CDR3 nucleotide sequence: TGCGCCAGCAGTCCCAAGATTCAGGCCAAAAACATTCAGTACTTC. This chain joins TRBV4-1 and TRBJ2-4; no reliable D call. Trimming removed 6 bases at V and 1 base at J, with 13 bases between. Germline V gene data show CDR1 as MGHRA and CDR2 as YSYEKL. The CDR3 is 15 residues long.

The CDR3, as DNA: TGCGCCAGCAGCCCGGGACCAGGGACTGAAGCTTTCTTT. Its protein product is CASSPGPGTEAFF. This rearrangement joins TRBV4-1 to TRBJ1-1; possibly TRBD1 for D (5 bases). This CDR3 is built from 13 residues. The germline gives CDR1 MGHRA, CDR2 YSYEKL. V lost 4 bases to trimming and J lost 5 bases, with 11 bases between them.

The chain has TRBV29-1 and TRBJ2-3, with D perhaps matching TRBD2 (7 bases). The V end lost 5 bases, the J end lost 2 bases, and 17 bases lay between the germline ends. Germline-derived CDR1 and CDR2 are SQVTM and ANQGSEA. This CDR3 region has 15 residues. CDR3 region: CSVQGGDTSTDTQYF. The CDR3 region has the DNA TGCAGCGTTCAAGGGGGGGACACGTCCACAGATACGCAGTATTTT.

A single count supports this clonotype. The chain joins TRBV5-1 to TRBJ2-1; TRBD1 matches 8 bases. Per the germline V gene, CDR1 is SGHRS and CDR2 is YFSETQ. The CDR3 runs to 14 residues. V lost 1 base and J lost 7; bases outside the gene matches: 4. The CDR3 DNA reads TGCGCCAGCAGCTTGATCAGGGGGCGGAATGAGCAGTTCTTC. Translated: CASSLIRGRNEQFF.

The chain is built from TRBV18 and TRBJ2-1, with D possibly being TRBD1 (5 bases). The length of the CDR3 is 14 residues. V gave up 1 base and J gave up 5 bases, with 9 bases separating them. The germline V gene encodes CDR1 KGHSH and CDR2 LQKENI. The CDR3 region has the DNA TGTGCCAGCTCACCACTGGGGCCCCACAATGAGCAGTTCTTC. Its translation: CASSPLGPHNEQFF.

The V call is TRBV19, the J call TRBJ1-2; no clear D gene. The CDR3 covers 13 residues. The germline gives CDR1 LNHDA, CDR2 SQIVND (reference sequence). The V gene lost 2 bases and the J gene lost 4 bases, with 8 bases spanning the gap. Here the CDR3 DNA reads TGTGCCAGTAGTATACGGGCCGCCTATGGCTACACCTTC. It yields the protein CASSIRAAYGYTF. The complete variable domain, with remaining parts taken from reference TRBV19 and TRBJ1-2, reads DGGITQSPKYLFRKEGQNVTLSCEQNLNHDAMYWYRQDPGQGLRLIYYSQIVNDFQKGDIAEGYSVSREKKESFPLTVTSAQKNPTAFYLCASSIRAAYGYTFGSGTRLTVV.

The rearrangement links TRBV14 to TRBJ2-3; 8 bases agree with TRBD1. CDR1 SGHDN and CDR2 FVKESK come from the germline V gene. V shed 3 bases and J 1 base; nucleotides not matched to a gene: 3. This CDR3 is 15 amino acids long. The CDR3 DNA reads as TGTGCCAGCAGCCAGACGACAGGGGGCACAGATACGCAGTATTTT. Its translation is CASSQTTGGTDTQYF.

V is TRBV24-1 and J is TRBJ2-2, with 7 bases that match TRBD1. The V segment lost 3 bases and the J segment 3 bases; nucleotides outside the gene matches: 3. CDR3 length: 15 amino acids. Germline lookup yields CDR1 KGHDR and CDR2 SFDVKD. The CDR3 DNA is TGTGCCACCAGTGATCAAGACAGGGACACCGGGGAGCTGTTTTTT. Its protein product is CATSDQDRDTGELFF.

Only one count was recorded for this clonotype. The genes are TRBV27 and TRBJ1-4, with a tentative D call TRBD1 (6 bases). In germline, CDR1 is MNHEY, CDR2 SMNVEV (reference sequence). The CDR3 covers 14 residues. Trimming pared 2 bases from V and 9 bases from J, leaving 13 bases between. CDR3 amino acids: CASSLGTLPQKLFF. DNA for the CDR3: TGTGCCAGCAGTTTAGGGACATTACCACAAAAACTGTTTTTT. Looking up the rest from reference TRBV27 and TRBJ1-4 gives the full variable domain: EAQVTQNPRYLITVTGKKLTVTCSQNMNHEYMSWYRQDPGLGLRQIYYSMNVEVTDKGDVPEGYKVSRKEKRNFPLILESPSPNQTSLYFCASSLGTLPQKLFFGSGTQLSVL.

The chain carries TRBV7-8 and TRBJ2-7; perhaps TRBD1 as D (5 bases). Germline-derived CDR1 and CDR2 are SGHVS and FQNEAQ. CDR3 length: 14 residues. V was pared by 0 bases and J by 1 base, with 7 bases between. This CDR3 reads CASSLASGSYEQYF. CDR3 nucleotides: TGTGCCAGCAGCTTAGCGTCAGGGTCCTACGAGCAGTACTTC. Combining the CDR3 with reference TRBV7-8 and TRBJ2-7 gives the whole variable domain GAGVSQSPRYKVAKRGQDVALRCDPISGHVSLFWYQQALGQGPEFLTYFQNEAQLDKSGLPSDRFFAERPEGSVSTLKIQRTQQEDSAVYLCASSLASGSYEQYFGPGTRLTVT.

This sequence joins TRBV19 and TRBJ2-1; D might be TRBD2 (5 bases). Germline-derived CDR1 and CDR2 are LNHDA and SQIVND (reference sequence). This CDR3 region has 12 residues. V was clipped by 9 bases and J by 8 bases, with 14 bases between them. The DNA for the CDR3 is TGTGCCAGCCACGCTAGCTCCTATGAGCAGTTCTTC. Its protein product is CASHASSYEQFF.

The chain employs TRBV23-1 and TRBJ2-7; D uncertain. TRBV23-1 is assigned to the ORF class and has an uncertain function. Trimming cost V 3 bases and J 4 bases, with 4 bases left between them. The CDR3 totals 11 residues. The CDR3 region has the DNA TGCGCCAGCAGTCATCCATACGAGCAGTACGTC. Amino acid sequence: CASSHPYEQYV.

This chain's CDR3 is CASSLGDTREPYQSYNEQFF. In DNA, the CDR3 is TGTGCCAGCAGCTTAGGGGACACTAGAGAGCCCTACCAATCCTACAATGAGCAGTTCTTC. J is TRBJ2-1 and V is TRBV7-8; D may be TRBD1 (6 bases). Germline V gives CDR1 SGHVS, CDR2 FQNEAQ. The germline V and J ends were trimmed by 1 base and 1 base, with 23 bases remaining between them. The length of the CDR3 is 20 residues.

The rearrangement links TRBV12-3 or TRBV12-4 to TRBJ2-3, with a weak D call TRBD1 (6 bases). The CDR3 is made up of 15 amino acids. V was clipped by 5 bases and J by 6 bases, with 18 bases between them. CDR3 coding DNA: TGTGCCAGCAGTACCCCGAACAGGGCTGAGGATACGCAGTATTTT. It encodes CASSTPNRAEDTQYF.

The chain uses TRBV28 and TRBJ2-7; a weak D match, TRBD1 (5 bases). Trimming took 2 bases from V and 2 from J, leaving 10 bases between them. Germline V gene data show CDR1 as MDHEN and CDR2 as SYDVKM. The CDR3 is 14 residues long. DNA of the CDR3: TGTGCCAGCAGTTTAACGACAGCAACCTACGAGCAGTACTTC. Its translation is CASSLTTATYEQYF.

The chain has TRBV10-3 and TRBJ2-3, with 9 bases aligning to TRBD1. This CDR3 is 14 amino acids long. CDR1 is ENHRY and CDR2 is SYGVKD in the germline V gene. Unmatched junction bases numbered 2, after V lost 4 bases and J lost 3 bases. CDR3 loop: CAISGDRETDTQYF. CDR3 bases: TGTGCCATCAGTGGGGACAGGGAGACAGATACGCAGTATTTT.

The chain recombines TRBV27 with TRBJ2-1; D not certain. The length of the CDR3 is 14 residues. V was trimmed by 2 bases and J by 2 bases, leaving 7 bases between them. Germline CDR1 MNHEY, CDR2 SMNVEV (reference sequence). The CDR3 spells CASSLISPYNEQFF. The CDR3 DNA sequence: TGTGCCAGCAGTTTAATCTCGCCCTACAATGAGCAGTTCTTC.

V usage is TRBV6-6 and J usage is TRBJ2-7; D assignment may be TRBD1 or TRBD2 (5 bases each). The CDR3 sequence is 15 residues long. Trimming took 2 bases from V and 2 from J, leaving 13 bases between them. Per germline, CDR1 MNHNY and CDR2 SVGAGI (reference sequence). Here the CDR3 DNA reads TGTGCCAGCAGTTACGGGACCAAGCGCACCTACGAGCAGTACTTC. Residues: CASSYGTKRTYEQYF.

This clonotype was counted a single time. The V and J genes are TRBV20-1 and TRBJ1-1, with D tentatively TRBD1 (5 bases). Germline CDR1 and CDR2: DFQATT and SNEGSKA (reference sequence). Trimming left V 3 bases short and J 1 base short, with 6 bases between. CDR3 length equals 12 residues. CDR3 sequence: CSASRGNTEAFF. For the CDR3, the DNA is TGCAGTGCTAGTAGGGGGAACACTGAAGCTTTCTTT.

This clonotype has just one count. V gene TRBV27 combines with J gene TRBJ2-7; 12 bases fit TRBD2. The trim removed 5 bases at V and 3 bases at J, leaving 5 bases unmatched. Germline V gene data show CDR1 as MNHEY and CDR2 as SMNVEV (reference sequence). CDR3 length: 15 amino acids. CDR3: CASSKLAGGIYEQYF. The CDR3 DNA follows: TGTGCCAGCAGTAAACTAGCGGGAGGAATCTACGAGCAGTACTTC.

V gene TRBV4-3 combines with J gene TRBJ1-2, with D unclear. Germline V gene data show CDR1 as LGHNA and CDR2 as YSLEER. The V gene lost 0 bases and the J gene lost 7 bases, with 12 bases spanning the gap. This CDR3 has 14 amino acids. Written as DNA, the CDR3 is TGCGCCAGCAGCCAAGAAGGCACGTCCTCTGGCTACACCTTC. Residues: CASSQEGTSSGYTF.

CDR3 sequence: CASSVGGGLSGNTIYF. The CDR3 region has the DNA TGTGCCAGCAGCGTAGGAGGGGGTCTATCTGGAAACACCATATATTTT. The rearrangement uses TRBV9 and TRBJ1-3; D might be TRBD1 (6 bases). V was cut by 0 bases and J by 1 base, with 11 bases left in between. CDR1 and CDR2 from the germline V gene are SGDLS and YYNGEE. The CDR3 covers 16 residues.

Here the CDR3 reads CASSSGQGGSEAFF. The CDR3 coding sequence is TGTGCCAGCAGCTCGGGACAGGGGGGCTCTGAAGCTTTCTTT. The chain couples TRBV7-3 to TRBJ1-1, with 11 nucleotides matching TRBD1. Germline V gives CDR1 SGHTA, CDR2 FQGTGA. The V gene end was trimmed by 4 bases and the J gene end by 6 bases; junction bases not matched to a gene: 4. The CDR3 totals 14 residues.

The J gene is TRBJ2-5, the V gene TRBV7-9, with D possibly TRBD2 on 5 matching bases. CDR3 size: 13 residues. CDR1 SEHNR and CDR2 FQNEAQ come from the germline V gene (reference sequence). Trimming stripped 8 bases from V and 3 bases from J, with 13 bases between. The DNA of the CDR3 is TGTGCCAGCGGAAACGGGCGGGAAGAGACCCAGTACTTC. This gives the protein CASGNGREETQYF.

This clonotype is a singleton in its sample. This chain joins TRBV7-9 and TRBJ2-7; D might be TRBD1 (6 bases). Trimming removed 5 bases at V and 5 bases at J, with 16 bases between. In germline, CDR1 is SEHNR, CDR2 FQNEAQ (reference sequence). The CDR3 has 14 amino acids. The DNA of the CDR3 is TGTGCCAGCAGCCCTGGGGGCGCCCCCGACGAGCAGTACTTC. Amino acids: CASSPGGAPDEQYF.

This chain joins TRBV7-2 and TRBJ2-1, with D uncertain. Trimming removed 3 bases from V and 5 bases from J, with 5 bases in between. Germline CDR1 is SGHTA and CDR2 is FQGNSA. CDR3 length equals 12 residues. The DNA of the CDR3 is TGTGCCAGCAGCTTTTTAAACAATGAGCAGTTCTTC. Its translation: CASSFLNNEQFF.

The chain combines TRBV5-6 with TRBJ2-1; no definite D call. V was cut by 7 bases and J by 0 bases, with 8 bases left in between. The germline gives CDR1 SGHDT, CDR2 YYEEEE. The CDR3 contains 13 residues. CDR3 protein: CASSRSSYNEQFF. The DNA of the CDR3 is TGTGCCAGCTCTAGGAGCTCCTACAATGAGCAGTTCTTC.